Sequencing of this T cell receptor (beta chain) was carried out in a study of Ad26.COV2.S vaccination and SARS-CoV-2 variants. General observations from the study: Vaccinees reportedly had broad spike-specific CD8+ and CD4+ T cell responses. Compared with placebo recipients, vaccine recipients had higher spike-specific TCR breadth.

CDR3 size: 15 residues. V was pared by 2 bases and J by 7 bases, with 4 bases of the junction left unmatched. The germline CDR1 and CDR2 sequences are MNHEY and SMNVEV (reference sequence). Method: immunoSEQ multiplex PCR; TCRdb's copy keeps in-frame clones and lacks some. This sample has about 420,000 clones, with 85% to 90% found just once. A note on this clone: What it binds is unknown.

Treatment defined: about 20 received Ad26.COV2.S at low or high dose, single or two shots; about 5 received placebo; per-sample allocation not given. Samples were taken on day 63 after the first vaccine or placebo injection. This TCR was sampled from a person between 18 and 60 years old who received the Ad26.COV2.S COVID-19 vaccine or a placebo. This sequence joins TRBV27 and TRBJ2-7; 14 bases match TRBD2. Sample: peripheral blood, taken in a trial of Ad26.COV2.S vaccine versus placebo. CDR3 bases: TGTGCCAGCAGTTTAGGGACTAGCGGGGGTGTGGAGCAGTACTTC. Translation gives CASSLGTSGGVEQYF.